A single sample is the source of the 27 T cell receptor beta chains below, sequenced in a study of cytomegalovirus exposure and HLA in healthy donors. Use of 60 Vbeta and 13 Jbeta primers characterized the PCR. Sequencing was performed with immunoSEQ multiplex PCR; in TCRdb, only in-frame clones are kept and a portion is missing. The listing contains over 200,000 clones. The sequencing input was PBMCs. These receptors all come from a woman aged 30 to 39 in good health and CMV-seropositive.

The chain employs TRBV27 and TRBJ1-1; tentative D call: TRBD1 (5 bases). The germline gives CDR1 MNHEY, CDR2 SMNVEV (reference sequence). The CDR3 sequence is 13 residues long. Between the trimmed V and J ends, which lost 5 bases and 4 bases, there was a span of 11 bases. The CDR3 sequence: CASSAGYGTEAFF. The CDR3 DNA is TGTGCCAGCAGTGCAGGGTATGGCACTGAAGCTTTCTTT.

V gene TRBV6-1 combines with J gene TRBJ1-2; 8 positions match TRBD1. Trimming at V came to 4 bases and at J to 4 bases, leaving 11 bases not matched to a gene. In germline, CDR1 is MNHNS, CDR2 SASEGT. The CDR3 length is 16 residues. CDR3 sequence (DNA): TGTGCCAGCAGTGCCTATGGACAGGGTCGTATCTATGGCTACACCTTC. Its protein is CASSAYGQGRIYGYTF.

This chain connects TRBV2 to TRBJ2-7; D not resolved. Trimming took off 1 base at V and 0 bases at J, with 7 bases between the two ends. The CDR3 runs to 14 residues. Germline-derived CDR1 and CDR2 are SNHLY and FYNNEI. Here the CDR3 reads CASSEELGSYEQYF. CDR3 sequence (DNA): TGTGCCAGCAGTGAAGAACTTGGCTCCTACGAGCAGTACTTC. The whole variable domain, filled in from reference TRBV2 and TRBJ2-7, reads EPEVTQTPSHQVTQMGQEVILRCVPISNHLYFYWYRQILGQKVEFLVSFYNNEISEKSEIFDDQFSVERPDGSNFTLKIRSTKLEDSAMYFCASSEELGSYEQYFGPGTRLTVT.

This chain links TRBV5-1 with TRBJ2-7, with D perhaps TRBD1 (5 bases). The CDR3 is 12 amino acids. Trimming removed 4 bases from V and 3 bases from J, with 8 bases in between. CDR1 is SGHRS and CDR2 is YFSETQ in the germline V gene. CDR3 nucleotide sequence: TGCGCCAGCAGCCCGGACAACTACGAGCAGTACTTC. The encoded protein is CASSPDNYEQYF.

This chain uses TRBV2 with TRBJ1-2; TRBD1 aligns across 10 bases. CDR1 SNHLY and CDR2 FYNNEI come from the germline V gene. CDR3 length: 18 residues. V shed 7 bases and J 0 bases; nucleotides not matched to a gene: 14. The DNA of the CDR3 is TGTGCCAGCAAAGTGGGACCGGGACAGGGGCCAACTAACTATGGCTACACCTTC. Its translation: CASKVGPGQGPTNYGYTF.

The genes are TRBV6-5 and TRBJ1-5; 7 bases are a match to TRBD1. CDR3 size: 14 residues. Looked up from germline, CDR1 is MNHEY and CDR2 is SVGAGI. V shed 5 bases and J 11 bases; nucleotides not matched to a gene: 12. In DNA form, the CDR3 reads TGTGCCAGCAGTCCCAGACAGGGTTTTTGGACCCAGCATTTT. Amino acid sequence: CASSPRQGFWTQHF.

Details on this clone: Different DNA sequences within this sample yield the same CDR3. The rearrangement joins TRBV4-3 to TRBJ2-1; TRBD2 matches at 12 bases. From germline, CDR1 is LGHNA and CDR2 YSLEER. The CDR3 is 15 residues long. V gave up 3 bases and J gave up 4 bases; unmatched junction bases: 1. The CDR3: CASSHGTSGYNEQFF. In DNA, the CDR3 is TGCGCCAGCAGCCACGGGACTAGCGGGTACAATGAGCAGTTCTTC.

The V gene is TRBV5-8, the J gene TRBJ2-5, with D unclear. V was cut by 3 bases and J by 4 bases, with 7 bases left in between. Per germline, CDR1 SGHTS and CDR2 YDEGEE. This CDR3 is 12 amino acids long. CDR3 DNA: TGTGCCAGCAGCTCCGATAGAGAGACCCAGTACTTC. Amino acids: CASSSDRETQYF.

This rearrangement joins TRBV5-4 to TRBJ2-5, with 7 bases that match TRBD2. This CDR3 contains 13 residues. The J segment lost 4 bases and the V segment lost 5 bases, leaving 5 bases of the junction unmatched. Germline V gene lookup returns CDR1 SGHNT and CDR2 YYREEE (reference sequence). In DNA form, the CDR3 reads TGTGCCAGCAGGCGGGAGATCGCAGAGACCCAGTACTTC. Translation gives CASRREIAETQYF.

CDR3 residues: CASSPLSGPEGYTF. Here the CDR3 DNA reads TGTGCCAGCAGCCCATTGAGCGGGCCGGAAGGCTACACCTTC. J is TRBJ1-2 and V is TRBV9; D not certain. V lost 4 bases, J lost 8 bases, and 18 bases lay in between. Germline V gives CDR1 SGDLS, CDR2 YYNGEE. This CDR3 region has 14 residues. The full variable domain, completed using reference TRBV9 and TRBJ1-2, is DSGVTQTPKHLITATGQRVTLRCSPRSGDLSVYWYQQSLDQGLQFLIQYYNGEERAKGNILERFSAQQFPDLHSELNLSSLELGDSALYFCASSPLSGPEGYTFGSGTRLTVV.

The rearrangement links TRBV5-8 to TRBJ1-1; D gene ambiguous. This CDR3 comprises 12 residues. Per germline, CDR1 SGHTS and CDR2 YDEGEE. Trimming removed 2 bases from V and 7 bases from J, with 9 bases in between. The CDR3 DNA follows: TGTGCCAGCAGCTTTCAGACATTTGAAGCTTTCTTT. Translation gives CASSFQTFEAFF.

The V call is TRBV7-2, the J call TRBJ2-1; TRBD1 might be the D (5 bases). The CDR3 has 16 amino acids. V lost 6 bases to trimming and J lost 4 bases, with 19 bases between them. Germline assignment: CDR1 SGHTA and CDR2 FQGNSA. The CDR3 region has the DNA TGTGCCAGCAGTCTAGGGGCCGGTATCTTTTACAATGAGCAGTTCTTC. Residues: CASSLGAGIFYNEQFF. The whole variable domain, remainder taken from reference TRBV7-2 and TRBJ2-1, is GAGVSQSPSNKVTEKGKDVELRCDPISGHTALYWYRQSLGQGLEFLIYFQGNSAPDKSGLPSDRFSAERTGGSVSTLTIQRTQQEDSAVYLCASSLGAGIFYNEQFFGPGTRLTVL.

The chain recombines TRBV27 with TRBJ2-7; 12 nucleotides line up with TRBD2. This CDR3 spans 15 amino acids. The V gene's germline CDR1 is MNHEY and CDR2 SMNVEV (reference sequence). Trimming cost V 6 bases and J 6 bases; bases outside gene matches: 9. CDR3 DNA: TGTGCCAGCAGGGTGACTAGCGGGGGTGTCGGCGAGCAGTACTTC. Encoded protein: CASRVTSGGVGEQYF.

In regard to this clone: In the same sample, other DNA sequences code for this CDR3. The V and J genes are TRBV10-1 and TRBJ2-2; D is uncertain. V shed 4 bases and J shed 2 bases, with 8 bases lying between them. This CDR3 comprises 14 residues. In germline, CDR1 is WNHNN, CDR2 SYGVQD (reference sequence). The CDR3 DNA sequence: TGCGCCAGCAGTGCACAGTCCAACACCGGGGAGCTGTTTTTT. Residues: CASSAQSNTGELFF.

V usage is TRBV10-3 and J usage is TRBJ1-1; 7 nucleotides match TRBD1. V was pared by 6 bases and J by 2 bases, with 9 bases of the junction left unmatched. CDR3 length: 15 amino acids. CDR1 is ENHRY, CDR2 SYGVKD, per germline. DNA for the CDR3: TGTGCCATCAGGGCCCGGGACAGTCCAAACACTGAAGCTTTCTTT. Translated: CAIRARDSPNTEAFF.

J is TRBJ2-7 and V is TRBV6-5, with D maybe TRBD2 (5 bases). Trimming left V 8 bases short and J 1 base short, with 12 bases between. There are 13 residues in the CDR3. Germline values: CDR1 MNHEY, CDR2 SVGAGI. The CDR3 DNA reads TGTGCCAGCCTCAGCCCGGGATCCTACGAGCAGTACTTC. Translating it yields CASLSPGSYEQYF.

The chain joins TRBV29-1 to TRBJ2-5; D possibly corresponds to TRBD1 (5 bases). V was clipped by 3 bases and J by 2 bases, with 10 bases between them. Germline loops: CDR1 SQVTM, CDR2 ANQGSEA. The CDR3 is 13 amino acids. The CDR3 bases are TGCAGCGTTGAGCTGACAGAGCAAGAGACCCAGTACTTC. Amino acid sequence: CSVELTEQETQYF.

The gene calls are TRBV19 and TRBJ1-3, with D possibly being TRBD1 (5 bases). The CDR3 runs to 16 residues. CDR1 is LNHDA, CDR2 SQIVND, per germline (reference sequence). With 5 bases removed from V and 2 bases from J, the gap between germline ends came to 16 bases. The CDR3 loop is CASSATRNRTGNTIYF. The CDR3 DNA follows: TGTGCCAGTAGTGCGACCCGGAACAGGACTGGAAACACCATATATTTT.

The chain uses TRBV28 and TRBJ1-2; unclear D gene. In germline, CDR1 is MDHEN, CDR2 SYDVKM. The CDR3 loop spans 12 amino acids. The germline V and J ends were trimmed by 8 bases and 8 bases, with 15 bases remaining between them. Here the CDR3 DNA reads TGTGCCAGCCACCTTGGGAGGAGCGGCTACACCTTC. Amino acid sequence: CASHLGRSGYTF.

The chain recombines TRBV2 with TRBJ2-2, with D possibly TRBD1 on 6 matching bases. The CDR3 spans 14 residues. In germline, CDR1 is SNHLY, CDR2 FYNNEI. With 7 bases removed from V and 5 bases from J, the gap between germline ends came to 14 bases. This CDR3 reads CASNLGRGTGELFF. In DNA form, the CDR3 reads TGTGCCAGCAATTTGGGCAGGGGAACCGGGGAGCTGTTTTTT.

J is TRBJ2-5 and V is TRBV7-6, with TRBD1 as a possible D gene (6 bases). The last part of the DNA fits TRBJ2-7 better; the J call may be wrong. The CDR3 is made up of 14 amino acids. Germline-derived CDR1 and CDR2 are SGHVS and FNYEAQ. The CDR3 DNA is TGTGCCAGCAGCTTCGGGACAAATTCCTACGAGCAGTACTTC. It is translated as CASSFGTNSYEQYF.

The V and J genes are TRBV5-1 and TRBJ2-2; 7 bases fit TRBD2. This CDR3 contains 13 residues. Trimming removed 4 bases from V and 4 bases from J; junction bases left unmatched: 1. Germline CDR1 SGHRS, CDR2 YFSETQ. CDR3 sequence reads: CASSGGGTGELFF. CDR3 nucleotide sequence: TGCGCCAGCAGCGGGGGGGGCACCGGGGAGCTGTTTTTT.

The V and J genes are TRBV19 and TRBJ1-6; TRBD1 agrees at 7 bases. V dropped 3 bases and J dropped 6; count of bases not matched to a gene: 5. Germline CDR1 is LNHDA and CDR2 is SQIVND (reference sequence). This CDR3 comprises 15 residues. This CDR3 reads CASSIDRDSNSPLHF. CDR3 in DNA: TGTGCCAGTAGTATCGACAGGGATTCTAATTCACCCCTCCACTTT.

This sequence joins TRBV5-1 and TRBJ2-1; D may be TRBD1 (5 bases). V lost 0 bases and J 8 bases, leaving 12 bases between the germline ends. This CDR3 spans 14 amino acids. Germline V gene lookup returns CDR1 SGHRS and CDR2 YFSETQ. CDR3 nucleotides: TGCGCCAGCAGCTTGGCCGGGCAGGGTGATGAGCAGTTCTTC. The encoded protein is CASSLAGQGDEQFF.

This rearrangement joins TRBV5-1 to TRBJ2-7; TRBD2 might be the D (5 bases). Trimming left V 1 base short and J 1 base short, with 9 bases between. Germline V gene data show CDR1 as SGHRS and CDR2 as YFSETQ. The CDR3 runs 14 residues. CDR3 residues: CASSLLGVSYEQYF. The CDR3 region has the DNA TGCGCCAGCAGCTTGCTCGGGGTGTCCTACGAGCAGTACTTC. The full variable domain, rest sourced from reference TRBV5-1 and TRBJ2-7, is KAGVTQTPRYLIKTRGQQVTLSCSPISGHRSVSWYQQTPGQGLQFLFEYFSETQRNKGNFPGRFSGRQFSNSRSEMNVSTLELGDSALYLCASSLLGVSYEQYFGPGTRLTVT.

V and J are TRBV5-1 and TRBJ2-2; 13 bases are a match to TRBD2. The CDR3 consists of 17 residues. The germline CDR1 and CDR2 sequences are SGHRS and YFSETQ. V shed 0 bases, J shed 1 base, and the junction held 0 bases outside the gene matches. Here the CDR3 reads CASSLGLAGGNTGELFF. The CDR3 DNA reads as TGCGCCAGCAGCTTGGGACTAGCGGGAGGGAACACCGGGGAGCTGTTTTTT.

The chain has TRBV4-1 and TRBJ2-5, with 11 bases lining up with TRBD1. Germline CDR1 reads MGHRA; CDR2 reads YSYEKL. CDR3 length: 15 amino acids. The trim removed 3 bases at V and 5 bases at J, leaving 5 bases unmatched. CDR3 residues: CASSHGQGARETQYF. The CDR3 bases are TGCGCCAGCAGCCATGGACAGGGGGCGCGGGAGACCCAGTACTTC.